The TCR beta chain described here comes from a study of blood T cells in healthy people across ages. Through a sample-barcoded 5' primer and a J-beta primer mix, a second PCR was run for roughly 6 to 11 cycles. A 12-random-nucleotide template-switch adaptor tagged each cDNA molecule. One entry per CDR3 protein, called by TCRdb with MiXCR from the 5' RACE reads. In the table there are around 780,000 distinct CDR3 sequences, around 50% of which are singletons. This clonotype was seen only a few times. The CDR3 sequence is 17 residues long. The V segment lost 4 bases and the J segment 5 bases; nucleotides outside the gene matches: 12. Germline CDR1 and CDR2: ENHRY and SYGVKD.

The sequencing sample was made of blood. The chain links TRBV10-3 to TRBJ2-1; 9 positions agree with TRBD2. This sequence originates from a man between 35 and 55 years old in good health. CDR3 residues: CAISGSPGAGGNNEQFF. CDR3 DNA sequence: TGTGCCATCAGTGGATCTCCGGGAGCGGGGGGTAACAATGAGCAGTTCTTC.